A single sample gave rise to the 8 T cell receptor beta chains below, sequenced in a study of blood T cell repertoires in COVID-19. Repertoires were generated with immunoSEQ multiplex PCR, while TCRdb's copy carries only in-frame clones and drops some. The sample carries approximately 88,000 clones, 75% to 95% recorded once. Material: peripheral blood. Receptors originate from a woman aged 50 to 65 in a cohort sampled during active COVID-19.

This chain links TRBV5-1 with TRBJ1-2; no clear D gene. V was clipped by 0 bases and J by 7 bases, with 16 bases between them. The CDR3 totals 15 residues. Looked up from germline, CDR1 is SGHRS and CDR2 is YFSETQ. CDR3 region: CASSLGQADFAGYTF. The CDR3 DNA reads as TGCGCCAGCAGCTTGGGTCAGGCCGATTTCGCTGGCTACACCTTC.

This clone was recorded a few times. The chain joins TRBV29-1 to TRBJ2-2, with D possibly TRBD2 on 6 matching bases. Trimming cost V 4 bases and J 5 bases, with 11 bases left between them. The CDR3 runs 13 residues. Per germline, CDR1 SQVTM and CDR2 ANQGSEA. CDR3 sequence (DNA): TGCAGCGTTGCCGGGAGTCGGACCGGGGAGCTGTTTTTT. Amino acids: CSVAGSRTGELFF.

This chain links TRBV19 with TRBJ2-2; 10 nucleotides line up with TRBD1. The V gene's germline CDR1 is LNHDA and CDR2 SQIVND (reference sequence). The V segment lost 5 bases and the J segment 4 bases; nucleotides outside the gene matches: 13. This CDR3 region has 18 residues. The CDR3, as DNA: TGTGCCAGTAGTCCCGGGACAGGGGTATGGGCAGCCACCGGGGAGCTGTTTTTT. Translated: CASSPGTGVWAATGELFF.

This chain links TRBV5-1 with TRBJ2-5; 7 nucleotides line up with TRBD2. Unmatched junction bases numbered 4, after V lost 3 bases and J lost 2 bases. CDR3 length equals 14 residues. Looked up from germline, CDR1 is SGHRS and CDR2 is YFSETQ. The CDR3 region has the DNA TGCGCCAGCAGCTCGGGGGGACCGCAAGAGACCCAGTACTTC. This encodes CASSSGGPQETQYF.

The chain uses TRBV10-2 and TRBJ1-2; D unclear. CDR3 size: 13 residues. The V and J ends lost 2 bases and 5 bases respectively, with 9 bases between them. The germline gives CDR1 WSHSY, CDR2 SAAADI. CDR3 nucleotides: TGCGCCAGCAGTGAGGTAGGAGGATATGGCTACACCTTC. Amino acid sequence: CASSEVGGYGYTF.

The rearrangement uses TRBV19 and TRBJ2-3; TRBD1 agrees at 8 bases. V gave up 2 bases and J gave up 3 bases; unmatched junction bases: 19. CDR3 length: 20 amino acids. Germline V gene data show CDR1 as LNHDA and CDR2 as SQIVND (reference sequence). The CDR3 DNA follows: TGTGCCAGTAGTATATTCCCGGGACAGGTTGGTGTCGGTAGAACAGATACGCAGTATTTT. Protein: CASSIFPGQVGVGRTDTQYF.

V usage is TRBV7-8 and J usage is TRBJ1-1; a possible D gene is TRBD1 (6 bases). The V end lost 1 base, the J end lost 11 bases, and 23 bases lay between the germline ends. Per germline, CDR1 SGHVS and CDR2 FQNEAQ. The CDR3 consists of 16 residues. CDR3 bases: TGTGCCAGCAGCTTAGTTGCCTCAGGGGACCGGGGTTGGGCTTTCTTT. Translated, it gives CASSLVASGDRGWAFF.

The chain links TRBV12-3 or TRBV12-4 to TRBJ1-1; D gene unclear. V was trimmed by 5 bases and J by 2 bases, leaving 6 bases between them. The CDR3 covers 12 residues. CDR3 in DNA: TGTGCCAGCAGTCGGAGTAACACTGAAGCTTTCTTT. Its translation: CASSRSNTEAFF.